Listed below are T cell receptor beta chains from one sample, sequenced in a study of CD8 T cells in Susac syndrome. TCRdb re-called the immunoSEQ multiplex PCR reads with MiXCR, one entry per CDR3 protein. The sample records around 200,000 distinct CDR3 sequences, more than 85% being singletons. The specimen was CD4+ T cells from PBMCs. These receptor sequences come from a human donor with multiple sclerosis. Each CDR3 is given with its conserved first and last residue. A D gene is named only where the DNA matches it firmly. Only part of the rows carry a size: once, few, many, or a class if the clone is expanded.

cdr3_nt: TGTGCCATACCTAGCGGGACTTCGAACACCGGGGAGCTGTTTTTT
cdr3_aa: CAIPSGTSNTGELFF
d_call: TRBD2
clone_size: .
v_call: TRBV10-3
j_call: TRBJ2-2

cdr3_nt: TGTGCCAGCAGCTTGGACGTCACAGATACGCAGTATTTT
cdr3_aa: CASSLDVTDTQYF
d_call: .
clone_size: .
v_call: TRBV5-4
j_call: TRBJ2-3

cdr3_nt: TGTGCCAGCAGCCAAGATCGGCAGCTATATGGCTACACCTTC
cdr3_aa: CASSQDRQLYGYTF
d_call: .
clone_size: once
v_call: TRBV3-1
j_call: TRBJ1-2

cdr3_nt: TGCGCCAGCAGTCTATCGACAGGGGGGGACAATGAGCAGTTCTTC
cdr3_aa: CASSLSTGGDNEQFF
d_call: TRBD1
clone_size: .
v_call: TRBV23-1
j_call: TRBJ2-1

cdr3_nt: TGTGCCAGTAGCCACGGAGCCGGGGAGCAGTACTTC
cdr3_aa: CASSHGAGEQYF
d_call: .
clone_size: .
v_call: TRBV19
j_call: TRBJ2-7

cdr3_nt: TGTGCCTGGACCAGGGACAGGGGAGGGTCTGACACCTTC
cdr3_aa: CAWTRDRGGSDTF
d_call: TRBD1
clone_size: .
v_call: TRBV30
j_call: TRBJ1-2

cdr3_nt: TGCAGCGTCAAAAAAAGAGAGACCCAGTACTTC
cdr3_aa: CSVKKRETQYF
d_call: .
clone_size: once
v_call: TRBV29-1
j_call: TRBJ2-5

cdr3_nt: TGTGCCAGCAGCCCCCTGAGGGGGGCGCGCACTGAAGCTTTCTTT
cdr3_aa: CASSPLRGARTEAFF
d_call: .
clone_size: once
v_call: TRBV16
j_call: TRBJ1-1

cdr3_nt: TGTGCCAGCAGCGTAGAAGCCAGGCTCAACACTGAAGCTTTCTTT
cdr3_aa: CASSVEARLNTEAFF
d_call: .
clone_size: .
v_call: TRBV9
j_call: TRBJ1-1

cdr3_nt: TGTGCCAGCAGCGCCAACACAGGGATGGAGACCCAGTACTTC
cdr3_aa: CASSANTGMETQYF
d_call: .
clone_size: .
v_call: TRBV12-3/TRBV12-4
j_call: TRBJ2-5

cdr3_nt: TGTGCCAGCAGCCAGGTCGCCCTGAATGAGCAGTTCTTC
cdr3_aa: CASSQVALNEQFF
d_call: .
clone_size: .
v_call: TRBV3-1
j_call: TRBJ2-1

cdr3_nt: TGTGCCAGCAGTTCGGGGCAGGGAGAATATGGCTACACCTTC
cdr3_aa: CASSSGQGEYGYTF
d_call: .
clone_size: .
v_call: TRBV12-3/TRBV12-4
j_call: TRBJ1-2

cdr3_nt: TGTGCCTGGAGTGTAGGCCTAGTTGGCACAGATACGCAGTATTTT
cdr3_aa: CAWSVGLVGTDTQYF
d_call: .
clone_size: .
v_call: TRBV30
j_call: TRBJ2-3

cdr3_nt: TGCAGTGCCGTAGGGCTAGCGGGGCTCCAAGAGACCCAGTACTTC
cdr3_aa: CSAVGLAGLQETQYF
d_call: TRBD2
clone_size: .
v_call: TRBV20-1
j_call: TRBJ2-5

cdr3_nt: TGTGCCAGCAGCTTTGGACTATGGGATGAGCAGTTCTTC
cdr3_aa: CASSFGLWDEQFF
d_call: .
clone_size: .
v_call: TRBV7-9
j_call: TRBJ2-1

cdr3_nt: TGTGCCAGCAGCCAGACAGGGGGCTCGGAGACCCAGTACTTC
cdr3_aa: CASSQTGGSETQYF
d_call: TRBD1
clone_size: .
v_call: TRBV7-9
j_call: TRBJ2-5

cdr3_nt: TGTGCCAGCAGTGACAGACAGATACTAGGCACTGAAGCTTTCTTT
cdr3_aa: CASSDRQILGTEAFF
d_call: .
clone_size: .
v_call: TRBV25-1
j_call: TRBJ1-1

cdr3_nt: TGCAGCGTTGGATACGCGGGTGAGGAGACCCAGTACTTC
cdr3_aa: CSVGYAGEETQYF
d_call: .
clone_size: once
v_call: TRBV29-1
j_call: TRBJ2-5

cdr3_nt: TGTGCCTGGGACAGGACAGGGGCGAGCACAGATACGCAGTATTTT
cdr3_aa: CAWDRTGASTDTQYF
d_call: TRBD1
clone_size: .
v_call: TRBV30
j_call: TRBJ2-3

cdr3_nt: TGTGCCACGGGACTAGCGGAACAAGAGACCCAGTACTTC
cdr3_aa: CATGLAEQETQYF
d_call: TRBD2
clone_size: once
v_call: TRBV10-3
j_call: TRBJ2-5

cdr3_nt: TGTGCCTGGAGTCCAGGACAGCGGGACTATGGCTACACCTTC
cdr3_aa: CAWSPGQRDYGYTF
d_call: .
clone_size: .
v_call: TRBV30
j_call: TRBJ1-2

cdr3_nt: TGTGCCAGCAGTTGGAGCCCCTATGGCTACACCTTC
cdr3_aa: CASSWSPYGYTF
d_call: .
clone_size: .
v_call: TRBV12-3/TRBV12-4
j_call: TRBJ1-2

cdr3_nt: TGTGCCAGCAGTGATTGGCGGGGGGTCCAAGAGACCCAGTACTTC
cdr3_aa: CASSDWRGVQETQYF
d_call: TRBD2
clone_size: .
v_call: TRBV25-1
j_call: TRBJ2-5

cdr3_nt: TGTGCCACCAGCAGAGATGCGAGAGGCAATCAGCCCCAGCATTTT
cdr3_aa: CATSRDARGNQPQHF
d_call: .
clone_size: .
v_call: TRBV15
j_call: TRBJ1-5

cdr3_nt: TGCGCCAGCAGCGACAGCCATGAAAAACTGTTTTTT
cdr3_aa: CASSDSHEKLFF
d_call: .
clone_size: .
v_call: TRBV5-1
j_call: TRBJ1-4

cdr3_nt: TGTGCCAGCAGCCATCTACAGGGGGGAAACACTGAAGCTTTCTTT
cdr3_aa: CASSHLQGGNTEAFF
d_call: TRBD1
clone_size: .
v_call: TRBV3-1
j_call: TRBJ1-1

cdr3_nt: TGTGCCAGCATCCCCCGGACGGTAAACTATGGCTACACCTTC
cdr3_aa: CASIPRTVNYGYTF
d_call: .
clone_size: .
v_call: TRBV27
j_call: TRBJ1-2

cdr3_nt: TGTGCCAGCAGCTTGGCAGGGTCGGGTCAGCCCCAGCATTTT
cdr3_aa: CASSLAGSGQPQHF
d_call: .
clone_size: .
v_call: TRBV5-4
j_call: TRBJ1-5

cdr3_nt: TGTGCCAGCAGCGTCCGGACCTCAGATACGCAGTATTTT
cdr3_aa: CASSVRTSDTQYF
d_call: .
clone_size: .
v_call: TRBV11-2
j_call: TRBJ2-3